This entry lists 4 T cell receptor beta chains sequenced from one sample in a study of memory CD4+ T cells and cytomegalovirus serostatus. The sort gate was single viable CD3+CD4+CD8-CD45RO+ cells for memory CD4+ T cells. The data were produced by immunoSEQ multiplex PCR, yet TCRdb's version contains in-frame clones alone and is incomplete. Of 48,000 or so clones in the sample, roughly 78% are singletons; the top ten hold 0.6% to 0.9%. Source material: memory CD4+ T cells from blood. These TCRs come from an adult in good health and CMV-seronegative.

The rearrangement links TRBV25-1 to TRBJ1-5; maybe TRBD1 (6 bases). This CDR3 region has 15 residues. Germline CDR1 reads MGHDK; CDR2 reads SYGVNS. Trimming cost V 3 bases and J 4 bases, with 13 bases left between them. DNA of the CDR3: TGTGCCAGCAGTGACGGCCAGGGGCCAAATCAGCCCCAGCATTTT. Amino acids: CASSDGQGPNQPQHF.

This chain joins TRBV6-6 and TRBJ1-1; a possible D gene is TRBD1 (6 bases). Trimming left V 6 bases short and J 5 bases short, with 16 bases between. In germline, CDR1 is MNHNY, CDR2 SVGAGI (reference sequence). The CDR3 is 14 residues long. The CDR3 region has the DNA TGTGCCAGCAGGGGCCCGGGGGGGCAGACTGAAGCTTTCTTT. It is translated as CASRGPGGQTEAFF.

The genes are TRBV27 and TRBJ2-2, with a tentative D call TRBD1 (6 bases). CDR3 size: 16 residues. The V end lost 6 bases, the J end lost 7 bases, and 21 bases lay between the germline ends. Germline V gene lookup returns CDR1 MNHEY and CDR2 SMNVEV (reference sequence). Here the CDR3 DNA reads TGTGCCAGCAGCCGAACCCCAGGGGTTGGAGGCGGGGAGCTGTTTTTT. This translates into CASSRTPGVGGGELFF.

This chain uses TRBV6-1 with TRBJ2-7; tentative D call: TRBD1 (6 bases). CDR1 is MNHNS and CDR2 is SASEGT in the germline V gene. V gave up 4 bases and J gave up 3 bases, with 25 bases separating them. The length of the CDR3 is 18 residues. Written as DNA, the CDR3 is TGTGCCAGCAGTGGGAATGGACAGCGTTTTGCGCAAATCTACGAGCAGTACTTC. It is translated as CASSGNGQRFAQIYEQYF.